The next 27 T cell receptor beta chains were all read from a single sample in a study of T cells in Graves' hyperthyroidism and ophthalmopathy. Researchers amplified the TCR beta CDR3 regions from RNA transcripts. The TCR CDR3 first-round RT-PCR relied on the HTBI primer set. TCRdb processed the multiplex PCR reads anew with MiXCR; each CDR3 protein has one entry. This table has about half a million distinct CDR3 sequences, around 20% appearing once. What was sequenced was blood. Receptors were obtained from a man in his forties or fifties with Graves' ophthalmopathy.

This clonotype appeared a few times. The chain carries TRBV6-1 and TRBJ2-2; a possible D gene is TRBD2 (5 bases). In germline, CDR1 is MNHNS, CDR2 SASEGT. CDR3 length: 16 residues. Trimming removed 8 bases at V and 2 bases at J, with 18 bases between. This chain's CDR3 is CASAERPGLNTGELFF. For the CDR3, the DNA is TGTGCCAGCGCCGAAAGGCCGGGGTTAAACACCGGGGAGCTGTTTTTT.

In this sample, this clonotype turned up many times. This chain joins TRBV28 and TRBJ2-1; 9 bases line up with TRBD2. Germline V CDR1 and CDR2: MDHEN, SYDVKM. The CDR3 is made up of 17 amino acids. J lost 7 bases, V lost 5 bases, and 15 bases had no gene match. The CDR3 sequence is CASSGVAGAGFWNEQFF. CDR3 coding DNA: TGTGCCAGCAGTGGCGTAGCGGGAGCGGGGTTTTGGAATGAGCAGTTCTTC. Full variable domain (rest looked up from reference TRBV28 and TRBJ2-1): DVKVTQSSRYLVKRTGEKVFLECVQDMDHENMFWYRQDPGLGLRLIYFSYDVKMKEKGDIPEGYSVSREKKERFSLILESASTNQTSMYLCASSGVAGAGFWNEQFFGPGTRLTVL.

This clonotype has at least ten counts. V gene TRBV12-3 or TRBV12-4 combines with J gene TRBJ2-5; D uncertain. V dropped 5 bases and J dropped 5 bases, with 15 bases sitting between them. This CDR3 comprises 14 residues. CDR3 residues: CASSGPLRTETQYF. In DNA, the CDR3 is TGTGCCAGCAGTGGCCCTCTCCGGACGGAGACCCAGTACTTC.

This clonotype was detected only a few times. The chain uses TRBV14 and TRBJ2-7; 12 bases map to TRBD1. V was pared by 2 bases and J by 1 base, with 3 bases of the junction left unmatched. CDR3 length: 16 residues. From germline, CDR1 is SGHDN and CDR2 FVKESK. The CDR3 loop reads CASSQRGQGASYEQYF. The CDR3 DNA reads as TGTGCCAGCAGCCAACGGGGACAGGGGGCGTCCTACGAGCAGTACTTC.

Many counts were recorded for this clonotype. This rearrangement joins TRBV20-1 to TRBJ2-3; 13 nucleotides agree with TRBD2. The J segment lost 0 bases and the V segment lost 3 bases, leaving 9 bases of the junction unmatched. This CDR3 comprises 18 residues. Germline-derived CDR1 and CDR2 are DFQATT and SNEGSKA (reference sequence). Written as DNA, the CDR3 is TGCAGTGCTAGGAGTCCCGGGACTAGCGGGGCTAGCACAGATACGCAGTATTTT. Translating gives CSARSPGTSGASTDTQYF.

On this clonotype: A much larger clone differs from this one at a single base, so this may be a read error. The chain joins TRBV29-1 to TRBJ1-2, with a tentative D call TRBD1 (5 bases). Trimming took 6 bases from V and 3 from J, leaving 17 bases between them. CDR1 is SQVTM and CDR2 is ANQGSEA in the germline V gene. The CDR3 is made up of 14 amino acids. The DNA of the CDR3 is TGCAGCGTCCACGAACGGGACCCGGACTATGGCTACACCTTC. Translated: CSVHERDPDYGYTF.

CDR3 loop: CASSRSRVTGELFF. For the CDR3, the DNA is TGTGCCAGTAGTAGGAGCAGGGTAACCGGGGAGCTGTTTTTT. This chain links TRBV19 with TRBJ2-2, with a tentative D call TRBD1 (5 bases). V gave up 4 bases and J gave up 5 bases, with 11 bases separating them. Germline lookup yields CDR1 LNHDA and CDR2 SQIVND (reference sequence). This CDR3 is built from 14 residues.

CDR3 DNA: TGTGCCAGCAGTACCGGGACAGGGCTTCATATTCAGTACTTC. Protein: CASSTGTGLHIQYF. This rearrangement joins TRBV2 to TRBJ2-4; TRBD1 aligns across 9 bases. Germline values: CDR1 SNHLY, CDR2 FYNNEI. The CDR3 is made up of 14 amino acids. V lost 5 bases, J lost 10 bases, and 9 bases stayed unmatched.

A few counts support this clonotype. The V and J genes are TRBV6-2 or TRBV6-3 and TRBJ2-4; no clear D. There are 15 residues in the CDR3. V was trimmed by 8 bases and J by 0 bases, leaving 14 bases between them. Germline V CDR1 and CDR2: MNHEY, SVGEGT. CDR3 nucleotide sequence: TGTGCCAGCGGACCTCGAGGCCTAGCCAAAAACATTCAGTACTTC. Amino acids: CASGPRGLAKNIQYF.

This rearrangement joins TRBV7-9 to TRBJ2-7; 11 bases fit TRBD1. The CDR3 consists of 14 residues. J lost 8 bases, V lost 5 bases, and 8 bases had no gene match. The germline V gene has CDR1 SEHNR and CDR2 FQNEAQ (reference sequence). The chain's CDR3 is CASSPEGQGDKQYF. The CDR3 nucleotides read TGTGCCAGCAGCCCAGAGGGACAGGGGGATAAGCAGTACTTC.

This clonotype was counted a few times. The V gene is TRBV5-1, the J gene TRBJ2-2; 7 nucleotides line up with TRBD2. This CDR3 spans 15 amino acids. V was clipped by 6 bases and J by 8 bases; unmatched bases: 13. The germline CDR1 and CDR2 sequences are SGHRS and YFSETQ. CDR3 amino acids: CASTAGTTLGGELFF. The DNA of the CDR3 is TGCGCCAGCACCGCCGGGACTACCTTAGGGGGGGAGCTGTTTTTT.

The V and J genes are TRBV28 and TRBJ2-1, with 8 bases fitting TRBD2. Germline V CDR1 and CDR2: MDHEN, SYDVKM. The V segment lost 3 bases and the J segment 3 bases; nucleotides outside the gene matches: 10. The CDR3 length is 17 residues. The CDR3 loop reads CASSFPSGGPVYNEQFF. Written as DNA, the CDR3 is TGTGCCAGCAGTTTCCCCTCGGGGGGGCCCGTCTACAATGAGCAGTTCTTC.

This chain connects TRBV24-1 to TRBJ1-6; D unresolved. The CDR3 spans 18 residues. V lost 0 bases to trimming and J lost 0 bases, with 11 bases between them. Per the germline V gene, CDR1 is KGHDR and CDR2 is SFDVKD. For the CDR3, the DNA is TGTGCCACCAGTGATTTGCACTTGCGAAGCTCCTATAATTCACCCCTCCACTTT. Its protein product is CATSDLHLRSSYNSPLHF.

The chain carries TRBV5-1 and TRBJ2-5; TRBD2 might be the D (5 bases). Deletions cut 2 bases from V and 2 bases from J, with 13 bases between. CDR3 length: 15 amino acids. Germline assignment: CDR1 SGHRS and CDR2 YFSETQ. The CDR3 reads CASSFIGEIQETQYF. CDR3 nucleotides: TGCGCCAGCAGCTTCATCGGGGAAATACAAGAGACCCAGTACTTC.

This clonotype was observed at least ten times. V gene TRBV11-2 combines with J gene TRBJ2-2; perhaps TRBD2 as D (5 bases). Trimming cost V 0 bases and J 8 bases, with 7 bases left between them. Germline V CDR1 and CDR2: SGHAT, FQNNGV. This CDR3 contains 13 residues. The CDR3 DNA is TGTGCCAGCAGCTTAGACCGGGAAGGGGAGCTGTTTTTT. Residues: CASSLDREGELFF.

In the case of this clonotype: One end of the junction fails to match germline, which may point to a read error. This sequence joins TRBV24-1 and TRBJ2-1, with 11 positions matching TRBD2. The CDR3 totals 18 residues. Looked up from germline, CDR1 is KGHDR and CDR2 is SFDVKD. The CDR3 region is CATSDGGSGTSGNNEQSF. The CDR3, as DNA: TGTGCCACCAGTGATGGGGGCTCCGGGACTAGCGGTAACAATGAGCAGTCCTTC.

Points on this clonotype: A much more abundant neighbour one base away suggests this may be a read error. J is TRBJ1-5 and V is TRBV6-2 or TRBV6-3; D unresolved. This CDR3 region has 15 residues. Germline loops: CDR1 MNHEY, CDR2 SVGEGT. The CDR3 DNA is TGTGCCAGCAGTGTCCCGGGCGGGGTTAGTCAGCCCAAGCATTTT. Residues: CASSVPGGVSQPKHF.

The chain couples TRBV28 to TRBJ1-2; unclear D gene. There are 16 residues in the CDR3. The germline V and J ends were trimmed by 3 bases and 2 bases, with 16 bases remaining between them. Germline V gene lookup returns CDR1 MDHEN and CDR2 SYDVKM. CDR3 nucleotide sequence: TGTGCCAGCAGTTTTCCTCCGGGCAGGCTGAACTATGGCTACACCTTC. Protein product: CASSFPPGRLNYGYTF.

V gene TRBV5-1 combines with J gene TRBJ2-7; D call uncertain. The germline gives CDR1 SGHRS, CDR2 YFSETQ. V gave up 4 bases and J gave up 7 bases, with 12 bases separating them. This CDR3 is built from 12 residues. This chain's CDR3 is CASSPPGEEQYF. The CDR3 DNA follows: TGCGCCAGCAGCCCCCCAGGAGAAGAGCAGTACTTC.

V is TRBV6-1 and J is TRBJ2-7; tentatively, D is TRBD1 or TRBD2 (7 bases each). CDR1 MNHNS and CDR2 SASEGT come from the germline V gene. The CDR3 runs 14 residues. V was cut by 5 bases and J by 6 bases, with 17 bases left in between. CDR3 sequence (DNA): TGTGCCAGCAGTTCCCTGGGCAGGGGGGGCGAGCAGTACTTC. Translation gives CASSSLGRGGEQYF.

V and J are TRBV4-2 and TRBJ1-5; 9 bases agree with TRBD1. The CDR3 has 15 amino acids. CDR1 LGHNA and CDR2 YNFKEQ come from the germline V gene. J was trimmed by 5 bases and V by 4 bases; bases with no gene match: 6. The CDR3 loop reads CASSLDRGSDQPQHF. The DNA for the CDR3 is TGTGCCAGCAGCCTAGACAGGGGGTCCGATCAGCCCCAGCATTTT.

The chain recombines TRBV7-3 with TRBJ2-1; the D gene is possibly TRBD1 (6 bases). Trimming cost V 0 bases and J 4 bases, with 13 bases left between them. Looked up from germline, CDR1 is SGHTA and CDR2 is FQGTGA. CDR3 length equals 16 residues. Here the CDR3 DNA reads TGTGCCAGCAGCTTAACTGGGACACTCCGATACAATGAGCAGTTCTTC. Protein: CASSLTGTLRYNEQFF.

In its sample, this clonotype was seen a few times. This chain joins TRBV30 and TRBJ2-1, with 12 positions matching TRBD2. The junction had 8 bases not matched to a gene; V was cut back by 1 base and J by 7 bases. The CDR3 contains 16 residues. The germline gives CDR1 GTSNPN, CDR2 SVGIG (reference sequence). Written as DNA, the CDR3 is TGTGCCTGGAGTGCCTGGACTAGCGGGGTACTAAATGAGCAGTTCTTC. It translates to CAWSAWTSGVLNEQFF.

CDR3: CATSRGVGGITDTQYF. CDR3 sequence (DNA): TGTGCCACCAGCAGAGGTGTCGGGGGAATCACAGATACGCAGTATTTT. The V and J genes are TRBV15 and TRBJ2-3; weak D call: TRBD2 (6 bases). The germline gives CDR1 LNHNV, CDR2 YYDKDF (reference sequence). This CDR3 has 16 residues. V gave up 1 base and J gave up 2 bases, with 13 bases separating them.

The chain joins TRBV12-3 or TRBV12-4 to TRBJ2-1; TRBD2 aligns across 9 bases. The CDR3 runs to 16 residues. V lost 1 base, J lost 6 bases, and 7 bases stayed unmatched. The CDR3 coding sequence is TGTGCCAGCAGTTTAGAGGCGGGGGGGCCGTTCAATGAGCAGTTCTTC. Translated, it gives CASSLEAGGPFNEQFF.

In its sample, this clonotype was seen a few times. The CDR3 DNA is TGCAGTGCTCGGGGACCGACTGAAACTGAAGCTTTCTTT. This gives the protein CSARGPTETEAFF. The J gene is TRBJ1-1, the V gene TRBV20-1; tentative D call: TRBD1 (5 bases). The ends were cut back, 5 bases at V and 5 bases at J, with 15 bases in the middle. The germline V gene encodes CDR1 DFQATT and CDR2 SNEGSKA (reference sequence). CDR3 size: 13 residues.

This clonotype occurred many times. This chain links TRBV12-5 with TRBJ1-1; D remains unclear. Trimming pared 3 bases from V and 1 base from J, leaving 6 bases between. CDR1 LGHNT and CDR2 FRNRAP come from the germline V gene. The CDR3 is 13 amino acids. CDR3 sequence (DNA): TGTGCTAGTGGTTTCTCCCCGAACACTGAAGCTTTCTTT. Protein: CASGFSPNTEAFF.